The 29 T cell receptor beta chains below come from one sample, sequenced in a study of blood T cell repertoires in COVID-19. Here immunoSEQ multiplex PCR was the method, and the copy in TCRdb shows in-frame clones only, minus some. This table has some 28,000 clones, more than 70% appearing once. The sequenced sample was peripheral blood. The receptor set was obtained from a human donor in a cohort sampled during active COVID-19.

The chain employs TRBV9 and TRBJ2-2; the D gene is possibly TRBD1 (6 bases). The CDR3 consists of 15 residues. Germline V CDR1 and CDR2: SGDLS, YYNGEE. The V and J ends lost 3 bases and 8 bases respectively, with 17 bases between them. CDR3 sequence (DNA): TGTGCCAGCAGCGACCGGGACAACCTCGTTGGGGAGCTGTTTTTT. It specifies CASSDRDNLVGELFF.

The V and J genes are TRBV29-1 and TRBJ1-5; TRBD1 might be the D (5 bases). The CDR3 covers 13 residues. Per the germline V gene, CDR1 is SQVTM and CDR2 is ANQGSEA. V was clipped by 4 bases and J by 4 bases, with 11 bases between them. CDR3 protein: CSVAPGINQPQHF. The DNA of the CDR3 is TGCAGCGTTGCGCCAGGGATTAATCAGCCCCAGCATTTT.

This clone was seen a handful of times. The V call is TRBV27, the J call TRBJ1-1; the match to TRBD1 covers 10 bases. This CDR3 region has 15 residues. Germline V CDR1 and CDR2: MNHEY, SMNVEV (reference sequence). V was pared by 5 bases and J by 3 bases, with 6 bases of the junction left unmatched. CDR3 nucleotides: TGTGCCAGCAGTCCGGGGACAGGGGTTGACACTGAAGCTTTCTTT. Translation: CASSPGTGVDTEAFF.

This rearrangement joins TRBV7-2 to TRBJ2-2, with TRBD2 as a possible D gene (5 bases). CDR1 is SGHTA and CDR2 is FQGNSA in the germline V gene. The V end was cut by 7 bases, the J end by 9 bases, with 18 bases between. The CDR3 runs to 14 residues. The CDR3 region has the DNA TGTGCCAGCACCCCCCCGGCTGGGAGCCGGGAGCTGTTTTTT. Translation: CASTPPAGSRELFF.

The chain uses TRBV7-3 and TRBJ2-3, with 10 bases that match TRBD2. There are 14 residues in the CDR3. Germline V gene data show CDR1 as SGHTA and CDR2 as FQGTGA. The junction had 1 base not matched to a gene; V was cut back by 4 bases and J by 3 bases. CDR3 sequence: CASSSLAGTDTQYF. CDR3 coding DNA: TGTGCCAGCAGCTCACTAGCGGGGACAGATACGCAGTATTTT. Filled out from reference TRBV7-3 and TRBJ2-3, the complete variable domain reads GAGVSQTPSNKVTEKGKYVELRCDPISGHTALYWYRQSLGQGPEFLIYFQGTGAADDSGLPNDRFFAVRPEGSVSTLKIQRTERGDSAVYLCASSSLAGTDTQYFGPGTRLTVL.

The chain employs TRBV19 and TRBJ2-2, with 15 bases identical to TRBD2. V lost 5 bases and J lost 4; bases outside the gene matches: 11. CDR1 is LNHDA and CDR2 is SQIVND in the germline V gene (reference sequence). The CDR3 is 19 residues long. CDR3 DNA: TGTGCCAGTAGTCCCGGACTAGCGGGGGGGCGAATGGGCACCGGGGAGCTGTTTTTT. It translates to CASSPGLAGGRMGTGELFF. Using reference TRBV19 and TRBJ2-2 for the parts outside the CDR3, the full variable domain is DGGITQSPKYLFRKEGQNVTLSCEQNLNHDAMYWYRQDPGQGLRLIYYSQIVNDFQKGDIAEGYSVSREKKESFPLTVTSAQKNPTAFYLCASSPGLAGGRMGTGELFFGEGSRLTVL.

The genes are TRBV4-3 and TRBJ2-1, with a possible D match to TRBD1 (6 bases). The CDR3 totals 16 residues. V shed 1 base and J shed 2 bases, with 12 bases lying between them. The germline V gene has CDR1 LGHNA and CDR2 YSLEER. This CDR3 is CASSQGHRDTYNEQFF. For the CDR3, the DNA is TGCGCCAGCAGCCAAGGGCACCGGGACACCTACAATGAGCAGTTCTTC.

CDR3 DNA: TGTGCCAGCAGCTTGAGAGGCCCTGAAGCTTTCTTT. It encodes CASSLRGPEAFF. The V and J genes are TRBV5-6 and TRBJ1-1, with D uncertain. The V gene lost 1 base and the J gene lost 6 bases, with 7 bases spanning the gap. CDR3 length: 12 residues. Germline CDR1 and CDR2: SGHDT and YYEEEE.

The chain employs TRBV12-3 or TRBV12-4 and TRBJ1-1, with D possibly matching TRBD1 (6 bases). V dropped 3 bases and J dropped 5 bases, with 10 bases sitting between them. CDR3 size: 13 residues. The CDR3 nucleotides are TGTGCCAGCAGTTTTGGGGGCAGGACTGAAGCTTTCTTT. It specifies CASSFGGRTEAFF.

V gene TRBV7-3 combines with J gene TRBJ2-1; D not resolved. The V end lost 4 bases, the J end lost 9 bases, and 19 bases lay between the germline ends. The CDR3 contains 15 residues. Germline V gene data show CDR1 as SGHTA and CDR2 as FQGTGA. In DNA, the CDR3 is TGTGCCAGCAGCTCGACCCCAGGTTCTCTAATTGAGCAGTTCTTC. This translates into CASSSTPGSLIEQFF.

The chain joins TRBV28 to TRBJ1-2; 7 bases are shared with TRBD1. The CDR3 is 14 amino acids. J lost 4 bases, V lost 6 bases, and 8 bases had no gene match. CDR1 MDHEN and CDR2 SYDVKM come from the germline V gene. CDR3 nucleotide sequence: TGTGCCAGCAGACCGGGACAGACAATCTATGGCTACACCTTC. This gives the protein CASRPGQTIYGYTF.

The V and J genes are TRBV5-5 and TRBJ2-5, with TRBD2 matching over 8 bases. J lost 2 bases, V lost 7 bases, and 16 bases had no gene match. The CDR3 length is 17 residues. Germline CDR1 and CDR2: SGHKS and YYEKEE (reference sequence). CDR3 DNA sequence: TGTGCCAGCGAGGGCGGCGGGGGGACCTATAAACAAGAGACCCAGTACTTC. It codes for CASEGGGGTYKQETQYF.

This chain links TRBV9 with TRBJ2-1, with a weak D call TRBD2 (6 bases). The germline CDR1 and CDR2 sequences are SGDLS and YYNGEE. Deletions cut 4 bases from V and 4 bases from J, with 15 bases between. This CDR3 comprises 15 residues. This CDR3 is CASSHYGGSYNEQFF. The CDR3 region has the DNA TGTGCCAGCAGCCACTACGGGGGATCTTACAATGAGCAGTTCTTC. Together with reference TRBV9 and TRBJ2-1, the CDR3 gives the full variable domain: DSGVTQTPKHLITATGQRVTLRCSPRSGDLSVYWYQQSLDQGLQFLIQYYNGEERAKGNILERFSAQQFPDLHSELNLSSLELGDSALYFCASSHYGGSYNEQFFGPGTRLTVL.

The chain has TRBV19 and TRBJ1-4; perhaps TRBD1 as D (6 bases). Trimming took off 1 base at V and 7 bases at J, with 10 bases between the two ends. The CDR3 loop spans 14 amino acids. The germline gives CDR1 LNHDA, CDR2 SQIVND (reference sequence). The CDR3 DNA reads as TGTGCCAGTAGTATAGGGGGGCGCGTTGAAAAACTGTTTTTT. Translated, it gives CASSIGGRVEKLFF.

CDR3 region: CASSHSFWAGTSYEQYF. In nucleotides, the CDR3 is TGTGCCAGTAGTCATTCTTTCTGGGCGGGGACTTCCTACGAGCAGTACTTC. The rearrangement links TRBV19 to TRBJ2-7; weak D call: TRBD2 (6 bases). Germline lookup yields CDR1 LNHDA and CDR2 SQIVND (reference sequence). This CDR3 region has 17 residues. V shed 5 bases and J shed 1 base, with 21 bases lying between them.

The rearrangement joins TRBV3-1 (or the pseudogene TRBV3-2) to TRBJ2-7; D perhaps matches TRBD1 (6 bases). The V gene's germline CDR1 is LGHDT and CDR2 YNNKEL (reference sequence). This CDR3 comprises 13 residues. The germline V and J ends were trimmed by 4 bases and 6 bases, with 13 bases remaining between them. CDR3 nucleotide sequence: TGTGCCAGCAGCCCCAGACAGGCGGCCGAGCAGTACTTC. Encoded protein: CASSPRQAAEQYF.

This clone was counted a single time. The J gene is TRBJ1-1, the V gene TRBV5-1; D not certain. CDR1 SGHRS and CDR2 YFSETQ come from the germline V gene. Trimming shortened V by 5 bases and J by 1 base, and 9 bases separated the two germline ends. The CDR3 length is 13 residues. The CDR3 is CASRPTPNTEAFF. The CDR3 DNA sequence: TGCGCCAGCAGACCGACACCGAACACTGAAGCTTTCTTT.

The chain uses TRBV5-1 and TRBJ2-7; 9 nucleotides align to TRBD1. The CDR3 runs 13 residues. The V gene end was trimmed by 3 bases and the J gene end by 5 bases; junction bases not matched to a gene: 3. Germline values: CDR1 SGHRS, CDR2 YFSETQ. The chain's CDR3 is CASSSRDRDEQYF. DNA of the CDR3: TGCGCCAGCAGCTCCCGGGACAGGGACGAGCAGTACTTC.

The chain carries TRBV3-1 (or the pseudogene TRBV3-2) and TRBJ2-5, with a possible D match to TRBD2 (5 bases). Looked up from germline, CDR1 is LGHDT and CDR2 is YNNKEL (reference sequence). The CDR3 length is 13 residues. V was trimmed by 2 bases and J by 9 bases, leaving 13 bases between them. The CDR3 spells CASSQWLAHAQYF. The CDR3 bases are TGTGCCAGCAGCCAATGGCTAGCCCATGCCCAGTACTTC.

This clone appeared once. This sequence joins TRBV7-2 and TRBJ2-1; maybe TRBD2 (5 bases). In germline, CDR1 is SGHTA, CDR2 FQGNSA. Trimming pared 0 bases from V and 0 bases from J, leaving 6 bases between. This CDR3 is built from 15 residues. CDR3 DNA sequence: TGTGCCAGCAGCTTAGCGGGGAGCTCCTACAATGAGCAGTTCTTC. It translates to CASSLAGSSYNEQFF. The full variable domain, completed using reference TRBV7-2 and TRBJ2-1, is GAGVSQSPSNKVTEKGKDVELRCDPISGHTALYWYRQSLGQGLEFLIYFQGNSAPDKSGLPSDRFSAERTGGSVSTLTIQRTQQEDSAVYLCASSLAGSSYNEQFFGPGTRLTVL.

The chain carries TRBV27 and TRBJ2-3; D call uncertain. V gave up 6 bases and J gave up 2 bases, with 9 bases separating them. Germline V lookup: CDR1 MNHEY, CDR2 SMNVEV (reference sequence). The CDR3 spans 13 residues. The CDR3 nucleotides are TGTGCCAGCAGGCCAGGAAACACAGATACGCAGTATTTT. It translates to CASRPGNTDTQYF.

The gene calls are TRBV11-3 and TRBJ2-1; 9 bases fit TRBD2. V was clipped by 4 bases and J by 7 bases; unmatched bases: 8. The CDR3 covers 15 residues. Per germline, CDR1 SGHNT and CDR2 YENEEA. The CDR3 DNA reads as TGTGCCAGCAGCTCAGGGACTAGCAGACGGAATGAGCAGTTCTTC. This translates into CASSSGTSRRNEQFF.

Only one count was recorded for this clone. The chain is built from TRBV19 and TRBJ1-5; D call uncertain. V was clipped by 7 bases and J by 0 bases, with 25 bases between them. Germline V gene sequence: CDR1 LNHDA, CDR2 SQIVND (reference sequence). The CDR3 is made up of 19 amino acids. CDR3 nucleotide sequence: TGTGCCAGTATGCGTATTTGGGAGGGTGTTTCCGGTAGCAATCAGCCCCAGCATTTT. As protein: CASMRIWEGVSGSNQPQHF.

V gene TRBV19 combines with J gene TRBJ1-6; perhaps TRBD1 as D (6 bases). With 9 bases removed from V and 12 bases from J, the gap between germline ends came to 24 bases. The germline V gene encodes CDR1 LNHDA and CDR2 SQIVND (reference sequence). The CDR3 contains 15 residues. This chain's CDR3 is CASEKYLTGLEPLHF. DNA for the CDR3: TGTGCCAGCGAAAAATATTTGACAGGCCTTGAACCCCTCCACTTT.

The rearrangement uses TRBV6-6 and TRBJ1-2; D call uncertain. The germline gives CDR1 MNHNY, CDR2 SVGAGI (reference sequence). The CDR3 covers 13 residues. Trimming stripped 7 bases from V and 8 bases from J, with 17 bases between. Here the CDR3 reads CASIAAQPLGYTF. CDR3 nucleotide sequence: TGTGCCAGCATCGCCGCGCAACCCCTAGGCTACACCTTC.

The gene calls are TRBV5-1 and TRBJ1-2, with D uncertain. CDR3 length: 14 amino acids. Germline CDR1 and CDR2: SGHRS and YFSETQ. V was shortened by 4 bases and J by 0 bases, with 10 bases between the two germline ends. The CDR3 coding sequence is TGCGCCAGCAGCCCCCGGGAACCTAACTATGGCTACACCTTC. Protein product: CASSPREPNYGYTF.

The chain employs TRBV7-2 and TRBJ2-3; no firm D call. This CDR3 is built from 13 residues. Germline CDR1 is SGHTA and CDR2 is FQGNSA. V lost 5 bases to trimming and J lost 11 bases, with 17 bases between them. The CDR3 coding sequence is TGTGCCAGCAGCGCCCAAGCTCCTCGGGTGCAGTATTTT. It encodes CASSAQAPRVQYF.

The V and J genes are TRBV5-1 and TRBJ2-1, with D tentatively TRBD2 (6 bases). V shed 0 bases and J shed 0 bases, with 7 bases lying between them. Germline V gene data show CDR1 as SGHRS and CDR2 as YFSETQ. The CDR3 covers 15 residues. CDR3 coding DNA: TGCGCCAGCAGCTTGGTGCGGGACTCCTACAATGAGCAGTTCTTC. This gives the protein CASSLVRDSYNEQFF.

The rearrangement joins TRBV5-1 to TRBJ2-2; no clear D gene. Trimming took off 0 bases at V and 0 bases at J, with 6 bases between the two ends. The CDR3 runs 15 residues. Germline V gene lookup returns CDR1 SGHRS and CDR2 YFSETQ. CDR3 sequence: CASSLGQTNTGELFF. The CDR3 DNA sequence: TGCGCCAGCAGCTTGGGGCAGACGAACACCGGGGAGCTGTTTTTT.